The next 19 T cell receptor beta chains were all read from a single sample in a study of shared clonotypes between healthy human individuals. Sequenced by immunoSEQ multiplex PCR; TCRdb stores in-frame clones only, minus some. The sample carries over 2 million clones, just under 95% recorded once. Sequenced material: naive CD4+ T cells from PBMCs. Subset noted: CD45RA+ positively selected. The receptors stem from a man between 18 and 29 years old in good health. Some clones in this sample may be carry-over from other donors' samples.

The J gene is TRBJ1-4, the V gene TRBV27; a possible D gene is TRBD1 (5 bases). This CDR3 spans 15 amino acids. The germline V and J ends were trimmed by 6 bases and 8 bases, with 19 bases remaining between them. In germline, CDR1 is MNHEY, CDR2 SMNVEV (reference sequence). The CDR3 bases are TGTGCCAGCAGCCCCTCGTGGGGGAGATGGGAAAAACTGTTTTTT. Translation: CASSPSWGRWEKLFF.

The CDR3 coding sequence is TGTGCCAGCAGCTTAAGGGGGGGGTCAAATGAAAAACTGTTTTTT. As protein: CASSLRGGSNEKLFF. The rearrangement uses TRBV5-4 and TRBJ1-4, with D tentatively TRBD1 (6 bases). This CDR3 contains 15 residues. With 2 bases removed from V and 5 bases from J, the gap between germline ends came to 13 bases. Germline V gives CDR1 SGHNT, CDR2 YYREEE (reference sequence). The full variable domain, rest sourced from reference TRBV5-4 and TRBJ1-4, is ETGVTQSPTHLIKTRGQQVTLRCSSQSGHNTVSWYQQALGQGPQFIFQYYREEENGRGNFPPRFSGLQFPNYSSELNVNALELDDSALYLCASSLRGGSNEKLFFGSGTQLSVL.

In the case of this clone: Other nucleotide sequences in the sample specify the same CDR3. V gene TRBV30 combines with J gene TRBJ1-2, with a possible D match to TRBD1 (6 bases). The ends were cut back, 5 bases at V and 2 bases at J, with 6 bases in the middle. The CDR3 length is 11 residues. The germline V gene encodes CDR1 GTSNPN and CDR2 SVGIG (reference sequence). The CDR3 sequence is CAWGQNYGYTF. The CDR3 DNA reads TGTGCCTGGGGACAGAACTATGGCTACACCTTC.

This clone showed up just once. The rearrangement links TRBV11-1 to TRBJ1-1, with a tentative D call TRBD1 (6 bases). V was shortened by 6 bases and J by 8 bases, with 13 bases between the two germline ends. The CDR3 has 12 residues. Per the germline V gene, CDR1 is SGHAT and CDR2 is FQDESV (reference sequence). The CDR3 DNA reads TGTGCCAGCAGTCGCGGGGGCAGAGAAGCTTTCTTT. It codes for CASSRGGREAFF.

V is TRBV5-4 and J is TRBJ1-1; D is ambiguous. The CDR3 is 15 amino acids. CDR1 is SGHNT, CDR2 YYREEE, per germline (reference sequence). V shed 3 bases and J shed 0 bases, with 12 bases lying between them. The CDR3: CASSSEANMNTEAFF. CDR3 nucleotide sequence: TGTGCCAGCAGCTCGGAGGCGAACATGAACACTGAAGCTTTCTTT. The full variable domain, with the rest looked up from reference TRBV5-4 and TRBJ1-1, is ETGVTQSPTHLIKTRGQQVTLRCSSQSGHNTVSWYQQALGQGPQFIFQYYREEENGRGNFPPRFSGLQFPNYSSELNVNALELDDSALYLCASSSEANMNTEAFFGQGTRLTVV.

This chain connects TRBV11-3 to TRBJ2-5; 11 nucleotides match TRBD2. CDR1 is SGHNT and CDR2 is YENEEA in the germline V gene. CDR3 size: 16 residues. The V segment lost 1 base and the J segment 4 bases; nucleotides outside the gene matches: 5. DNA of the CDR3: TGTGCCAGCAGCTTAGGTGTTACTAGCGGGAGAGAGACCCAGTACTTC. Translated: CASSLGVTSGRETQYF.

CDR3 amino acids: CASSLQGSYGYTF. The CDR3 nucleotides read TGTGCCAGCAGCTTACAGGGATCCTATGGCTACACCTTC. The V and J genes are TRBV5-6 and TRBJ1-2; TRBD1 might be the D (6 bases). Trimming pared 2 bases from V and 4 bases from J, leaving 9 bases between. Germline-derived CDR1 and CDR2 are SGHDT and YYEEEE. CDR3 size: 13 residues. The full variable domain, with the rest looked up from reference TRBV5-6 and TRBJ1-2, is DAGVTQSPTHLIKTRGQQVTLRCSPKSGHDTVSWYQQALGQGPQFIFQYYEEEERQRGNFPDRFSGHQFPNYSSELNVNALLLGDSALYLCASSLQGSYGYTFGSGTRLTVV.

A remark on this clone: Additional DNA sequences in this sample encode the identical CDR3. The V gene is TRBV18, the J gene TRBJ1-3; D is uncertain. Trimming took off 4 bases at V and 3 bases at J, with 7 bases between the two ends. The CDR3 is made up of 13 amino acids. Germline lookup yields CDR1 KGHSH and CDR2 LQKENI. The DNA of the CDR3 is TGTGCCAGCTCACTAGACCGTGGAAACACCATATATTTT. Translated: CASSLDRGNTIYF.

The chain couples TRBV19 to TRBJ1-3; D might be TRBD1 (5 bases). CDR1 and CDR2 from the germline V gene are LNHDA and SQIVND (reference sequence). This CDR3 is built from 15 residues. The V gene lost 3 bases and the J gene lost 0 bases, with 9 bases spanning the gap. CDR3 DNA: TGTGCCAGTAGTATCGGGGGGTACTCTGGAAACACCATATATTTT. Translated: CASSIGGYSGNTIYF.

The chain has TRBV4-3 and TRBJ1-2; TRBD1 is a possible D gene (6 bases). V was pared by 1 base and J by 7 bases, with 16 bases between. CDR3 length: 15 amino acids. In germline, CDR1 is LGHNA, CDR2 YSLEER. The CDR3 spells CASSQVGGRGAGYTF. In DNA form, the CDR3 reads TGCGCCAGCAGCCAAGTGGGCGGCAGGGGAGCTGGCTACACCTTC.

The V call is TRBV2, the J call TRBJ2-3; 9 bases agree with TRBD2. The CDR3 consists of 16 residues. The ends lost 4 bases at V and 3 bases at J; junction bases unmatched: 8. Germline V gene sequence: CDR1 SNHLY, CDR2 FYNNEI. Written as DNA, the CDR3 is TGTGCCAGCAGTGCCCGCGGTACTAGCGGGACAGATACGCAGTATTTT. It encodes CASSARGTSGTDTQYF.

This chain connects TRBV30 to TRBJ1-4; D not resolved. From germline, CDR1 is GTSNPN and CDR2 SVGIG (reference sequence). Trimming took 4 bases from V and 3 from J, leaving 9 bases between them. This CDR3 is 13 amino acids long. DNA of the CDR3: TGTGCCTGGAATGGCCAGTCTAATGAAAAACTGTTTTTT. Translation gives CAWNGQSNEKLFF.

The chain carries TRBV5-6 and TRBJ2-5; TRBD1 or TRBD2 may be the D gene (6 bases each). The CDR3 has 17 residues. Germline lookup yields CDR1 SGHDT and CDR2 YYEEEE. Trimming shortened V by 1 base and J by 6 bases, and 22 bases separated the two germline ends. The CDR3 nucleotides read TGTGCCAGCAGCTTGCGTGGAAGGGGGGTTTACTCCAAGACCCAGTACTTC. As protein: CASSLRGRGVYSKTQYF.

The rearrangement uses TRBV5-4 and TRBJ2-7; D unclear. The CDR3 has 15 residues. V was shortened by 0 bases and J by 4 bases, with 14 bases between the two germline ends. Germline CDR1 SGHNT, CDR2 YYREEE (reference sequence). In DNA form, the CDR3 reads TGTGCCAGCAGCTTGGACATGGAGCCTGGGTACGAGCAGTACTTC. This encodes CASSLDMEPGYEQYF.

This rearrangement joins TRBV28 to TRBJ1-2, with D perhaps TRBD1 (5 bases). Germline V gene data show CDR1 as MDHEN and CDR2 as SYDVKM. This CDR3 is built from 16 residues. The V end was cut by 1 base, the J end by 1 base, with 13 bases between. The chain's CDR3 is CASSLSLRQHNYGYTF. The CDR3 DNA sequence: TGTGCCAGCAGTTTATCCCTCCGACAGCATAACTATGGCTACACCTTC.

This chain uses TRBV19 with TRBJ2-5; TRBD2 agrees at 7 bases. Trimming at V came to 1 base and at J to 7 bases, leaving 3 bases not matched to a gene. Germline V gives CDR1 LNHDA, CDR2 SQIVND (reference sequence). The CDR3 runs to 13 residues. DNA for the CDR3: TGTGCCAGTAGTATAGGCAGGGAGGGGACCCAGTACTTC. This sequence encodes CASSIGREGTQYF.

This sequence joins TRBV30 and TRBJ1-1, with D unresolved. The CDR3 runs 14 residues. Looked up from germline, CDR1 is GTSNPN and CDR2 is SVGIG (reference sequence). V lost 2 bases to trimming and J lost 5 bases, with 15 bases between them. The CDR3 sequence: CAWSPLGRVTEAFF. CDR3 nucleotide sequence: TGTGCCTGGAGTCCCCTCGGGAGAGTAACTGAAGCTTTCTTT.

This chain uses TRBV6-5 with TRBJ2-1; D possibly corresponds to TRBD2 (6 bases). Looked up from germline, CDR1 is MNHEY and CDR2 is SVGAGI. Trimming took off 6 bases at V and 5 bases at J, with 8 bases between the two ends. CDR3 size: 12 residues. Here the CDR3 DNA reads TGTGCCAGCAGGGGACTTAACAATGAGCAGTTCTTC. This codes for CASRGLNNEQFF.

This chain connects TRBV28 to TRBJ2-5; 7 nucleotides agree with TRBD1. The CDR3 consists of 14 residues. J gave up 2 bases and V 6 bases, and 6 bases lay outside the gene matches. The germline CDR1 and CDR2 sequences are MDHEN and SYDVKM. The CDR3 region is CASRLGTAQETQYF. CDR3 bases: TGTGCCAGCAGGCTTGGGACAGCGCAAGAGACCCAGTACTTC.